This T cell receptor beta chain comes out of a study of cytomegalovirus exposure and HLA in healthy donors. Overall study context: An earlier analysis found 120 million or so unique TCR beta sequences from about 179 million T cells.

Overall study findings and caveats: A later analysis reportedly found fewer N-insertions in an Asian-associated ancestry cluster than the roughly 670-donor mean. Associated with cytomegalovirus, according to the listing, were around 160 TCR beta chains.

For this clone: The antigen is not known.

Primers for the PCR totalled 60 Vbeta and 13 Jbeta. Using immunoSEQ multiplex PCR, the repertoire was profiled, and TCRdb retains in-frame clones only, with some absent. The sample comprises about 120,000 clones, roughly 70% of which are singletons, and 1.6% rests with the top ten. This CDR3 contains 16 residues. Germline loops: CDR1 SGHVS, CDR2 FQNEAQ. Trimming removed 5 bases from V and 0 bases from J; junction bases left unmatched: 7. The sequence was obtained from a young woman in good health and CMV-seronegative. V gene TRBV7-8 combines with J gene TRBJ2-1; TRBD1 aligns across 7 bases. The material sequenced was PBMCs. The CDR3 bases are TGTGCCAGCAGCCTAAGGACAGGACCCTCCTACAATGAGCAGTTCTTC. It codes for CASSLRTGPSYNEQFF.